The 26 T cell receptor beta chains below were found in one sample sequenced in a study of vaccination and CD4 T cells after COVID-19. These receptors' targets are unknown. Indicated treatment: roughly 11-day PBMC culture with coronavirus spike peptide pools or control peptides (ViraFEST assay). Sequencing of DNA taken from cultured CD4+ T cells relied on the Oncomine TCR Beta short-read assay. TCRdb re-analysed the PCR reads in MiXCR, keeping a single row per CDR3 protein. The sample gives under 15,000 distinct CDR3 sequences, approximately 76% of which show up once; 20% is in the top ten. Sequenced material: CD4+ T cells from blood, cultured in vitro. These TCRs come from a human donor who had recovered from COVID-19.

The chain recombines TRBV20-1 with TRBJ2-5, with a tentative D call TRBD2 (6 bases). V was clipped by 6 bases and J by 5 bases, with 16 bases between them. CDR1 is DFQATT, CDR2 SNEGSKA, per germline (reference sequence). The CDR3 covers 13 residues. The CDR3, as DNA: TGCAGTGCGCGAGCGGGCCTCCAGGAGACCCAGTACTTC. Protein: CSARAGLQETQYF.

On this clonotype itself: A junction end diverges from the germline sequence, so it may reflect a read error. This chain connects TRBV6-1 to TRBJ2-4; tentative D call: TRBD1 (7 bases). From germline, CDR1 is MNHNS and CDR2 SASEGT. The CDR3 is 15 amino acids. CDR3 amino acids: CASREGGAGKNIQYF. In DNA form, the CDR3 reads TGTGCCAGCAGAGAAGGGGGCGCGGGGAAAAACATTCAGTACTTC.

This clonotype appeared a few times. The chain employs TRBV7-2 and TRBJ1-2; the match to TRBD1 covers 7 bases. Germline loops: CDR1 SGHTA, CDR2 FQGNSA. The CDR3 extends over 12 amino acids. The V segment lost 5 bases and the J segment 8 bases; nucleotides outside the gene matches: 5. The CDR3 coding sequence is TGTGCCAGCAGCACAGGGGTATGGGGCTACACCTTC. It specifies CASSTGVWGYTF.

The J gene is TRBJ2-1, the V gene TRBV6-1; the match to TRBD2 covers 14 bases. In germline, CDR1 is MNHNS, CDR2 SASEGT. Unmatched junction bases numbered 4, after V lost 6 bases and J lost 3 bases. CDR3 length equals 16 residues. In DNA form, the CDR3 reads TGTGCCAGCAGACCCGGGACTAGCGGGGGCTACAATGAGCAGTTCTTC. Amino acids: CASRPGTSGGYNEQFF.

This clonotype was seen only once. The chain uses TRBV28 and TRBJ1-2; no clear D gene. V was clipped by 4 bases and J by 7 bases, with 13 bases between them. Germline CDR1 and CDR2: MDHEN and SYDVKM. CDR3 length: 13 residues. This CDR3 reads CASSSGNAGGYTF. CDR3 bases: TGTGCCAGCAGTTCCGGTAACGCTGGTGGCTACACCTTC.

This clonotype has more than one count but fewer than ten. The chain joins TRBV6-1 to TRBJ1-1; D is perhaps TRBD1 (5 bases). CDR3 length: 15 residues. Trimming cost V 7 bases and J 0 bases, with 15 bases left between them. Per germline, CDR1 MNHNS and CDR2 SASEGT. In DNA, the CDR3 is TGTGCCAGCACCTACGGAGCAGGGTTGAACACTGAAGCTTTCTTT. It encodes CASTYGAGLNTEAFF.

The chain couples TRBV21-1 to TRBJ2-7; no check of the table's D call, TRBD1, against the DNA was made. TRBV21-1 is a pseudogene. This CDR3 contains 18 residues. Written as DNA, the CDR3 is TGTGCCAGCAGCAAGATTCCCCGGGTGAGGCAGGGATACTACGAGCAGTACTTC. Translating it yields CASSKIPRVRQGYYEQYF.

The rearrangement joins TRBV6-2 or TRBV6-3 to TRBJ1-1; D unresolved. V lost 6 bases, J lost 1 base, and 9 bases lay in between. This CDR3 contains 13 residues. CDR1 and CDR2 from the germline V gene are MNHEY and SVGEGT. The CDR3 here is CASSSHANTEAFF. CDR3 sequence (DNA): TGTGCCAGCAGCTCCCACGCGAACACTGAAGCTTTCTTT.

The V and J genes are TRBV6-1 and TRBJ2-1, with D possibly being TRBD1 or TRBD2 (7 bases each). The CDR3 contains 16 residues. Germline V gene sequence: CDR1 MNHNS, CDR2 SASEGT. Deletions cut 8 bases from V and 7 bases from J, with 24 bases between. Written as DNA, the CDR3 is TGTGCCAGCGGGGGGGGAACAGGGGCTCAAGGGAATGAGCAGTTCTTC. It is translated as CASGGGTGAQGNEQFF.

The rearrangement uses TRBV5-1 and TRBJ2-3; TRBD2 matches at 8 bases. With 4 bases clipped from V and 3 bases from J, the junction kept 16 bases outside the gene matches. Per the germline V gene, CDR1 is SGHRS and CDR2 is YFSETQ. This CDR3 has 18 residues. The CDR3 here is CASSKLAAPLFGTDTQYF. The DNA for the CDR3 is TGCGCCAGCAGCAAACTAGCGGCTCCACTCTTTGGTACAGATACGCAGTATTTT.

The V gene is TRBV7-2, the J gene TRBJ1-2; no definite D call. The V end was cut by 3 bases, the J end by 6 bases, with 8 bases between. CDR1 is SGHTA, CDR2 FQGNSA, per germline. The CDR3 consists of 12 residues. CDR3 sequence (DNA): TGTGCCAGCAGCTTCGTGGCGGATGGCTACACCTTC. Translated, it gives CASSFVADGYTF.

The sample holds one count of this clonotype. This chain uses TRBV24-1 with TRBJ1-5; D is unresolved. This CDR3 region has 13 residues. In germline, CDR1 is KGHDR, CDR2 SFDVKD. Trimming removed 9 bases from V and 3 bases from J, with 11 bases in between. CDR3 in DNA: TGTGCCACCTACCGGGCCGCCAATCAGCCCCAGCATTTT. Translating gives CATYRAANQPQHF.

The rearrangement uses TRBV15 and TRBJ2-4, with 7 bases fitting TRBD2. V gave up 8 bases and J gave up 1 base; unmatched junction bases: 5. Germline CDR1 and CDR2: LNHNV and YYDKDF (reference sequence). This CDR3 has 14 residues. In DNA, the CDR3 is TGTGCCACCCGTGGGGGGGAGGCCAAAAACATTCAGTACTTC. This codes for CATRGGEAKNIQYF.

This chain joins TRBV7-9 and TRBJ2-3; 7 nucleotides match TRBD2. Per germline, CDR1 SEHNR and CDR2 FQNEAQ (reference sequence). This CDR3 is built from 15 residues. V lost 6 bases, J lost 1 base, and 7 bases stayed unmatched. The CDR3: CASSRSGYRTDTQYF. CDR3 DNA: TGTGCCAGCAGTCGTAGCGGGTATCGCACAGATACGCAGTATTTT.

This chain links TRBV24-1 with TRBJ2-1, with D uncertain. From germline, CDR1 is KGHDR and CDR2 SFDVKD. This CDR3 is built from 13 residues. Trimming took 3 bases from V and 10 from J, leaving 12 bases between them. CDR3: CATSDPLGREQFF. The CDR3 coding sequence is TGTGCCACCAGTGATCCCCTAGGGCGCGAGCAGTTCTTC.

The J gene is TRBJ2-5, the V gene TRBV19; weak D call: TRBD2 (6 bases). Germline CDR1 is LNHDA and CDR2 is SQIVND (reference sequence). V lost 6 bases, J lost 2 bases, and 22 bases lay in between. The CDR3 runs to 17 residues. The CDR3 region is CASSPSEASTQQETQYF. The CDR3 DNA follows: TGTGCCAGTAGCCCTAGCGAAGCCTCGACCCAACAAGAGACCCAGTACTTC.

V is TRBV2 and J is TRBJ2-1, with TRBD2 matching 15 bases. The CDR3 contains 18 residues. Trimming took 7 bases from V and 10 from J; bases not matched to a gene: 17. CDR1 and CDR2 (germline): SNHLY, FYNNEI. The CDR3 DNA sequence: TGTGCCAGCATGGACAGGACTAGCGGGAGGGTTGGGATCTTAGAGCAGTTCTTC. Its protein product is CASMDRTSGRVGILEQFF.

The V call is TRBV6-2 or TRBV6-3, the J call TRBJ1-5; D remains ambiguous. The ends were cut back, 1 base at V and 3 bases at J, with 13 bases in the middle. The germline CDR1 and CDR2 sequences are MNHEY and SVGEGT. The CDR3 sequence is 16 residues long. CDR3 in DNA: TGTGCCAGCAGTTACTACGGGCAGGCGATCAATCAGCCCCAGCATTTT. Translated, it gives CASSYYGQAINQPQHF.

This clonotype was found a few times. The chain employs TRBV12-3 or TRBV12-4 and TRBJ2-5; the D gene is possibly TRBD1 (6 bases). The CDR3 covers 16 residues. The V and J ends lost 2 bases and 5 bases respectively, with 18 bases between them. The chain's CDR3 is CASSLSRQARPETQYF. The CDR3 DNA sequence: TGTGCCAGCAGTTTATCAAGACAGGCCCGGCCGGAGACCCAGTACTTC.

The J gene is TRBJ2-7, the V gene TRBV18, with 7 bases lining up with TRBD2. Trimming took 3 bases from V and 0 from J; bases not matched to a gene: 14. The germline CDR1 and CDR2 sequences are KGHSH and LQKENI. CDR3 length: 18 amino acids. The CDR3 protein is CASSPERGWAGVSYEQYF. The CDR3, as DNA: TGTGCCAGCTCACCCGAGCGTGGCTGGGCGGGAGTCTCCTACGAGCAGTACTTC.

V gene TRBV6-1 combines with J gene TRBJ2-4, with a possible D match to TRBD1 (6 bases). The CDR3 loop spans 14 amino acids. The ends were cut back, 2 bases at V and 7 bases at J, with 12 bases in the middle. Germline lookup yields CDR1 MNHNS and CDR2 SASEGT. The CDR3 DNA reads as TGTGCCAGCAGTGAACAGGGGACGGGGAACATTCAGTACTTC. Translating it yields CASSEQGTGNIQYF.

The chain carries TRBV19 and TRBJ1-6; 7 bases align to TRBD1. Germline-derived CDR1 and CDR2 are LNHDA and SQIVND (reference sequence). V lost 11 bases to trimming and J lost 6 bases; unmatched junction nucleotides: 4. CDR3 length: 12 residues. The CDR3, as DNA: TGTGCCTGCGGACAGGTTAATTCACCCCTCCACTTT. As protein: CACGQVNSPLHF. The entire variable domain, with the rest obtained from reference TRBV19 and TRBJ1-6, is as follows: DGGITQSPKYLFRKEGQNVTLSCEQNLNHDAMYWYRQDPGQGLRLIYYSQIVNDFQKGDIAEGYSVSREKKESFPLTVTSAQKNPTAFYLCACGQVNSPLHFGNGTRLTVT.

CDR3 amino acids: CSAPQGAAGADTQYF. The CDR3 DNA reads as TGCAGTGCTCCGCAGGGGGCGGCGGGCGCAGATACGCAGTATTTT. The chain employs TRBV20-1 and TRBJ2-3, with 8 positions matching TRBD1. This CDR3 contains 15 residues. The germline gives CDR1 DFQATT, CDR2 SNEGSKA (reference sequence). The V segment lost 5 bases and the J segment 4 bases; nucleotides outside the gene matches: 11.

This clonotype was recorded only once. The CDR3 spells CASSHRGPNYGYTF. The CDR3 bases are TGTGCCAGCAGTCACAGGGGGCCAAACTATGGCTACACCTTC. V is TRBV12-1 and J is TRBJ1-2; the table assigns TRBD1, which was not confirmed against the DNA. TRBV12-1 has pseudogene status. The CDR3 contains 14 residues.

The V gene is TRBV20-1, the J gene TRBJ2-1; D gene unclear. Germline V gene sequence: CDR1 DFQATT, CDR2 SNEGSKA (reference sequence). V lost 6 bases and J lost 5, with 17 bases in between. The length of the CDR3 is 14 residues. The CDR3 sequence: CSACPTTLNNEQFF. CDR3 coding DNA: TGCAGTGCGTGCCCAACCACTTTAAACAATGAGCAGTTCTTC.

The V and J genes are TRBV6-2 or TRBV6-3 and TRBJ1-2; weak D call: TRBD1 (6 bases). Germline values: CDR1 MNHEY, CDR2 SVGEGT. This CDR3 spans 14 amino acids. Trimming took 6 bases from V and 4 from J, leaving 15 bases between them. The CDR3 sequence: CASRPTGTFYGYTF. The CDR3, as DNA: TGTGCCAGCAGGCCTACCGGGACATTCTATGGCTACACCTTC.